This TCR beta chain was sequenced in a study of human T cells and chemical hapten exposure. For the study at large: The study traced per-sample TCR yield variation mainly to small differences in pooled library volumes. Whole-study results and caveats: Having alopecia, donors may respond immunologically unlike healthy people.

Documented time point: patch test 3, about 24 weeks after DPC sensitization. Indicated treatment: therapeutic diphenylcyclopropenone sensitization with weekly scalp DPC. This clonotype occurred many times. Its matching antigen is unknown. In the library, unique molecular identifiers were attached to individual cDNA molecules. In the original analysis: A per-sample median of approximately 100,000 TCRs was observed, with a range of roughly 20,000 to 690,600. TCRdb used MiXCR to reprocess the RACE reads, holding one entry per CDR3 protein. These V and J calls derive from TCRdb rather than the authors' analysis. The table lists approximately 30,000 distinct CDR3 sequences, 5.8% of them singletons. Per the germline V gene, CDR1 is LNHDA and CDR2 is SQIVND (reference sequence). The CDR3 length is 18 residues. V lost 5 bases to trimming and J lost 1 base; unmatched junction nucleotides: 11.

This TCR was recovered from a young man with alopecia areata. Some clones in this sample may be carry-over from other donors' samples. The J gene is TRBJ2-3, the V gene TRBV19, with 11 bases aligning to TRBD2. The specimen was whole blood, collected in connection with sensitization to the hapten diphenylcyclopropenone (DPC). CDR3 in amino acids: CASSFSGTSGPGTDTQYF. The CDR3 nucleotides are TGTGCCAGTAGTTTCTCCGGGACTAGCGGACCCGGCACAGATACGCAGTATTTT.